Shown below are 10 T cell receptor beta chains from a single sample sequenced in a study of OX40 agonist ivuxolimab in advanced cancers. Sequencing was performed with immunoSEQ multiplex PCR; in TCRdb, only in-frame clones are kept and a portion is missing. The data contain some 76,000 clones, 85% to 95% of them singletons. Sequencing used CD4+ or CD8+ T cells sorted from blood, obtained in a trial of the OX40 agonist ivuxolimab. These receptors came from an adult with an advanced solid tumor such as melanoma, head and neck, liver or kidney cancer.

This clone counts as medium-sized. The chain joins TRBV7-8 to TRBJ2-1, with D perhaps matching TRBD1 or TRBD2 (5 bases each). The CDR3 is 13 amino acids. V was cut by 5 bases and J by 13 bases, with 18 bases left in between. Germline V CDR1 and CDR2: SGHVS, FQNEAQ. The CDR3 DNA is TGTGCCAGCAGCCATCAAGGAGAGGGGTCTCAGTTCTTC. Translation gives CASSHQGEGSQFF. The complete variable domain, with remaining parts taken from reference TRBV7-8 and TRBJ2-1, reads GAGVSQSPRYKVAKRGQDVALRCDPISGHVSLFWYQQALGQGPEFLTYFQNEAQLDKSGLPSDRFFAERPEGSVSTLKIQRTQQEDSAVYLCASSHQGEGSQFFGPGTRLTVL.

This clone came up many times. The chain links TRBV2 to TRBJ2-3; no reliable D call. V lost 7 bases and J lost 0, with 8 bases in between. The CDR3 sequence is 13 residues long. Germline V gene sequence: CDR1 SNHLY, CDR2 FYNNEI. The CDR3 bases are TGTGCCAGCACGAAGGGAAGCACAGATACGCAGTATTTT. Translating gives CASTKGSTDTQYF.

The chain couples TRBV10-1 to TRBJ1-1, with D uncertain. Trimming removed 4 bases at V and 5 bases at J, with 14 bases between. The CDR3 runs to 14 residues. Germline lookup yields CDR1 WNHNN and CDR2 SYGVQD (reference sequence). As DNA, the CDR3 is TGCGCCAGCAGTGTCGGGGTTGGGGTTACTGAAGCTTTCTTT. It yields the protein CASSVGVGVTEAFF.

This sequence joins TRBV7-6 and TRBJ2-4; 10 bases fit TRBD1. The CDR3 has 14 amino acids. Unmatched junction bases numbered 0, after V lost 1 base and J lost 6 bases. CDR1 is SGHVS, CDR2 FNYEAQ, per germline. CDR3 sequence reads: CASSLGDRGNIQYF. CDR3 bases: TGTGCCAGCAGCTTAGGGGACAGGGGAAACATTCAGTACTTC.

V and J are TRBV12-5 and TRBJ1-3; D gene uncertain. The V end lost 1 base, the J end lost 4 bases, and 2 bases lay between the germline ends. Germline CDR1 is LGHNT and CDR2 is FRNRAP. The CDR3 contains 12 residues. The CDR3: CASGLEGNTIYF. CDR3 sequence (DNA): TGTGCTAGTGGTTTGGAGGGAAACACCATATATTTT.

The chain carries TRBV27 and TRBJ2-7; D perhaps matches TRBD2 (6 bases). The CDR3 sequence is 15 residues long. Looked up from germline, CDR1 is MNHEY and CDR2 is SMNVEV (reference sequence). Trimming pared 5 bases from V and 3 bases from J, leaving 17 bases between. This CDR3 reads CASSPSGRGYYEQYF. In DNA, the CDR3 is TGTGCCAGCAGTCCCTCCGGGAGAGGTTACTACGAGCAGTACTTC.

V and J are TRBV7-6 and TRBJ2-7; 9 nucleotides agree with TRBD2. CDR3 size: 15 residues. Germline CDR1 reads SGHVS; CDR2 reads FNYEAQ. The V gene end was trimmed by 6 bases and the J gene end by 1 base; junction bases not matched to a gene: 7. The DNA for the CDR3 is TGTGCCAGCAGTCGTAGCGGGAGAGGGTCCTACGAGCAGTACTTC. This translates into CASSRSGRGSYEQYF.

The V call is TRBV7-2, the J call TRBJ2-5, with 7 bases lining up with TRBD2. This CDR3 has 17 amino acids. After removal of 5 bases from V and 0 bases from J, the junction contained 12 bases not matched to a gene. CDR1 and CDR2 from the germline V gene are SGHTA and FQGNSA. The CDR3 bases are TGTGCCAGCAGCCATCTGGGGGGGGACTCCGACCAAGAGACCCAGTACTTC. This gives the protein CASSHLGGDSDQETQYF.

The CDR3: CASSLEPTNGEQYF. In DNA form, the CDR3 reads TGTGCCAGCAGCTTAGAACCGACGAACGGCGAGCAGTACTTC. The chain couples TRBV7-6 to TRBJ2-7; D is unclear. CDR3 length: 14 amino acids. Germline V gives CDR1 SGHVS, CDR2 FNYEAQ. The V gene lost 1 base and the J gene lost 6 bases, with 13 bases spanning the gap.

The V and J genes are TRBV7-9 and TRBJ2-1, with 10 bases identical to TRBD2. Trimming cost V 0 bases and J 13 bases; bases outside gene matches: 9. CDR3 length equals 15 residues. Germline V gene data show CDR1 as SEHNR and CDR2 as FQNEAQ (reference sequence). CDR3 nucleotide sequence: TGTGCCAGCAGCTTAGCAGCGGGAGGGCGGAGTAGTCAGTTCTTC. Translated, it gives CASSLAAGGRSSQFF.